The 27 T cell receptor beta chains below come from one sample, sequenced in a study of technical replicates of blood from a handful of donors. The assay was immunoSEQ multiplex PCR, and TCRdb's table has in-frame clones only and misses some. The top ten hold approximately 0.37% of the sample, which has 90,000 to 100,000 clones, 95% to 97% seen once. The sample taken for sequencing was T cells isolated from PBMCs. These receptors came from a human donor in good health.

The rearrangement links TRBV27 to TRBJ2-5; TRBD2 matches 11 bases. The CDR3 totals 16 residues. CDR1 MNHEY and CDR2 SMNVEV come from the germline V gene (reference sequence). The trim removed 5 bases at V and 3 bases at J, leaving 8 bases unmatched. CDR3 residues: CASSPDSGRAEETQYF. The CDR3 nucleotides are TGTGCCAGCAGTCCTGATAGCGGGAGGGCCGAAGAGACCCAGTACTTC.

The gene calls are TRBV30 and TRBJ2-1, with 7 bases matching TRBD2. The germline gives CDR1 GTSNPN, CDR2 SVGIG (reference sequence). The CDR3 contains 16 residues. Unmatched junction bases numbered 13, after V lost 2 bases and J lost 6 bases. CDR3 coding DNA: TGTGCCTGGAGTATTGGGGTGACTAGCCTCCCCAATGAGCAGTTCTTC. It translates to CAWSIGVTSLPNEQFF. The entire variable domain, with the rest obtained from reference TRBV30 and TRBJ2-1, is as follows: SQTIHQWPATLVQPVGSPLSLECTVEGTSNPNLYWYRQAAGRGLQLLFYSVGIGQISSEVPQNLSASRPQDRQFILSSKKLLLSDSGFYLCAWSIGVTSLPNEQFFGPGTRLTVL.

The V and J genes are TRBV4-3 and TRBJ2-2, with TRBD2 matching 10 bases. Germline V gene lookup returns CDR1 LGHNA and CDR2 YSLEER. CDR3 length: 16 amino acids. The J segment lost 1 base and the V segment lost 4 bases, leaving 3 bases of the junction unmatched. The chain's CDR3 is CASSRLAGGNTGELFF. The DNA for the CDR3 is TGCGCCAGCAGCCGATTAGCGGGAGGGAACACCGGGGAGCTGTTTTTT.

This chain links TRBV7-9 with TRBJ2-3, with a possible D match to TRBD2 (7 bases). Trimming pared 1 base from V and 4 bases from J, leaving 18 bases between. CDR1 is SEHNR, CDR2 FQNEAQ, per germline (reference sequence). There are 17 residues in the CDR3. The CDR3 loop reads CASSLGEGVLISDTQYF. The CDR3 nucleotides are TGTGCCAGCAGCTTAGGGGAGGGGGTACTAATCTCAGATACGCAGTATTTT.

This clone was observed a single time. V and J are TRBV19 and TRBJ2-2, with 7 bases aligning to TRBD2. V gave up 5 bases and J gave up 7 bases; unmatched junction bases: 7. The CDR3 is 14 residues long. Per the germline V gene, CDR1 is LNHDA and CDR2 is SQIVND (reference sequence). CDR3 sequence reads: CASSVAGNFGELFF. Here the CDR3 DNA reads TGTGCCAGTAGTGTAGCGGGTAATTTCGGGGAGCTGTTTTTT.

The chain couples TRBV7-9 to TRBJ2-1; 9 nucleotides line up with TRBD2. V lost 5 bases, J lost 1 base, and 9 bases stayed unmatched. CDR1 is SEHNR and CDR2 is FQNEAQ in the germline V gene (reference sequence). The CDR3 is 17 residues long. In DNA, the CDR3 is TGTGCCAGCAGCACGAATATAGCGGGAGTTTCCTACAATGAGCAGTTCTTC. Translated, it gives CASSTNIAGVSYNEQFF.

The rearrangement joins TRBV18 to TRBJ1-1; TRBD1 agrees at 7 bases. V was pared by 5 bases and J by 4 bases, with 10 bases of the junction left unmatched. CDR1 is KGHSH, CDR2 LQKENI, per germline. The CDR3 runs to 15 residues. This CDR3 is CASSSYTGESTEAFF. CDR3 DNA: TGTGCCAGCTCAAGCTATACAGGGGAATCCACTGAAGCTTTCTTT.

This chain uses TRBV7-9 with TRBJ1-3, with a weak D call TRBD1 (6 bases). Germline loops: CDR1 SEHNR, CDR2 FQNEAQ (reference sequence). The CDR3 totals 15 residues. Between the trimmed V and J ends, which lost 4 bases and 8 bases, there was a span of 18 bases. CDR3 coding DNA: TGTGCCAGCAGCTCTCCGCAGGGGATTTTTGACACCATATATTTT. It encodes CASSSPQGIFDTIYF.

The V gene is TRBV7-9, the J gene TRBJ2-3; TRBD2 matches 8 bases. After removal of 5 bases from V and 1 base from J, the junction contained 5 bases not matched to a gene. The CDR3 length is 15 residues. Germline-derived CDR1 and CDR2 are SEHNR and FQNEAQ (reference sequence). The DNA for the CDR3 is TGTGCCAGCAGCGCCCGGACTAGCCGCACAGATACGCAGTATTTT. It specifies CASSARTSRTDTQYF.

The chain couples TRBV4-1 to TRBJ1-1; 10 bases map to TRBD1. The V and J ends lost 5 bases and 5 bases, in that order; junction bases with no gene match: 2. Germline V gene data show CDR1 as MGHRA and CDR2 as YSYEKL. There are 13 residues in the CDR3. Here the CDR3 DNA reads TGCGCCAGCAGCGGACAGGGGGTTACTGAAGCTTTCTTT. Translated, it gives CASSGQGVTEAFF.

This clone is a singleton in its sample. The chain links TRBV11-1 to TRBJ2-7; D may be TRBD1 (6 bases). The CDR3 sequence is 13 residues long. Trimming left V 5 bases short and J 1 base short, with 9 bases between. Germline V gene lookup returns CDR1 SGHAT and CDR2 FQDESV (reference sequence). For the CDR3, the DNA is TGTGCCAGCAGCCGTGGACAGTCCTACGAGCAGTACTTC. It yields the protein CASSRGQSYEQYF.

The rearrangement links TRBV9 to TRBJ1-3; D is ambiguous. Germline CDR1 SGDLS, CDR2 YYNGEE. The CDR3 has 15 amino acids. V lost 0 bases and J 3 bases, leaving 10 bases between the germline ends. The CDR3 nucleotides read TGTGCCAGCAGCGTAGGGGTCCTAGGTGGAAACACCATATATTTT. Its protein product is CASSVGVLGGNTIYF.

The table lists this clone with a count of one. This chain joins TRBV10-1 and TRBJ2-1, with D possibly TRBD2 on 7 matching bases. V lost 2 bases and J lost 12, with 14 bases in between. Per the germline V gene, CDR1 is WNHNN and CDR2 is SYGVQD (reference sequence). The CDR3 loop spans 13 amino acids. CDR3 sequence: CASSERWEGGQFF. The CDR3 coding sequence is TGCGCCAGCAGTGAGAGATGGGAGGGGGGGCAGTTCTTC.

V gene TRBV11-3 combines with J gene TRBJ1-1, with D tentatively TRBD1 (5 bases). The CDR3 runs 14 residues. Trimming stripped 1 base from V and 6 bases from J, with 12 bases between. Germline V gives CDR1 SGHNT, CDR2 YENEEA. CDR3 sequence reads: CASSLVQAKAEAFF. DNA for the CDR3: TGTGCCAGCAGCTTAGTACAGGCCAAAGCTGAAGCTTTCTTT.

The gene calls are TRBV9 and TRBJ2-1; D might be TRBD2 (5 bases). CDR1 is SGDLS and CDR2 is YYNGEE in the germline V gene. The ends were cut back, 4 bases at V and 0 bases at J, with 14 bases in the middle. This CDR3 has 16 residues. The CDR3 region has the DNA TGTGCCAGCAGCCTGGTGGCTAGCCACTCCTACAATGAGCAGTTCTTC. The encoded protein is CASSLVASHSYNEQFF.

The table lists this clone with a count of one. The chain joins TRBV7-9 to TRBJ2-1, with a tentative D call TRBD2 (5 bases). The CDR3 has 14 amino acids. V lost 6 bases and J 5 bases, leaving 14 bases between the germline ends. From germline, CDR1 is SEHNR and CDR2 FQNEAQ (reference sequence). The CDR3 protein is CASRHTSSNNEQFF. DNA of the CDR3: TGTGCCAGCAGACATACTAGTTCCAACAATGAGCAGTTCTTC.

The gene calls are TRBV7-3 and TRBJ1-2; 9 nucleotides match TRBD1. The trim removed 5 bases at V and 4 bases at J, leaving 8 bases unmatched. Germline lookup yields CDR1 SGHTA and CDR2 FQGTGA. This CDR3 is built from 15 residues. CDR3 DNA: TGTGCCAGCAGCATGACAGGGGGTCCCAGCTATGGCTACACCTTC. Protein: CASSMTGGPSYGYTF.

The genes are TRBV28 and TRBJ1-2; D unresolved. With 2 bases removed from V and 4 bases from J, the gap between germline ends came to 8 bases. The CDR3 is 13 residues long. Per the germline V gene, CDR1 is MDHEN and CDR2 is SYDVKM. CDR3 bases: TGTGCCAGCAGTTTAGAGGGCCGCTATGGCTACACCTTC. Translation: CASSLEGRYGYTF.

The rearrangement joins TRBV5-4 to TRBJ2-1; D uncertain. V shed 0 bases and J shed 0 bases, with 13 bases lying between them. The CDR3 consists of 17 residues. The germline V gene encodes CDR1 SGHNT and CDR2 YYREEE (reference sequence). The CDR3, as DNA: TGTGCCAGCAGCTTGGGAAACTGGTATGGCTCCTACAATGAGCAGTTCTTC. Translation gives CASSLGNWYGSYNEQFF.

This chain connects TRBV7-8 to TRBJ2-1; D remains unclear. Germline loops: CDR1 SGHVS, CDR2 FQNEAQ. This CDR3 comprises 13 residues. The V gene lost 5 bases and the J gene lost 15 bases, with 20 bases spanning the gap. Written as DNA, the CDR3 is TGTGCCAGCAGCCTATCGATCATCGGTCTAGGGTTCTTC. Protein: CASSLSIIGLGFF. Full variable domain (remainder filled in from reference TRBV7-8 and TRBJ2-1): GAGVSQSPRYKVAKRGQDVALRCDPISGHVSLFWYQQALGQGPEFLTYFQNEAQLDKSGLPSDRFFAERPEGSVSTLKIQRTQQEDSAVYLCASSLSIIGLGFFGPGTRLTVL.

The gene calls are TRBV4-1 and TRBJ2-7, with a possible D match to TRBD1 (6 bases). There are 14 residues in the CDR3. V was clipped by 2 bases and J by 9 bases, with 17 bases between them. Per the germline V gene, CDR1 is MGHRA and CDR2 is YSYEKL. DNA for the CDR3: TGCGCCAGCAGCCAAAGGACAGATCCCTTAGGGCAGTACTTC. Amino acid sequence: CASSQRTDPLGQYF.

The chain is built from TRBV6-1 and TRBJ1-5; 7 positions agree with TRBD1. This CDR3 spans 15 amino acids. In germline, CDR1 is MNHNS, CDR2 SASEGT. The V and J ends lost 11 bases and 5 bases, in that order; junction bases with no gene match: 15. This CDR3 reads CACTQGYMSHQPQHF. The CDR3 DNA sequence: TGTGCCTGCACACAGGGGTACATGAGTCATCAGCCCCAGCATTTT.

V and J are TRBV5-8 and TRBJ2-3, with a weak D call TRBD2 (5 bases). The CDR3 runs 14 residues. The germline CDR1 and CDR2 sequences are SGHTS and YDEGEE. The germline V and J ends were trimmed by 4 bases and 2 bases, with 11 bases remaining between them. CDR3 DNA: TGTGCCAGCAGCGACGGGGTTTACACAGATACGCAGTATTTT. Protein sequence: CASSDGVYTDTQYF.

The rearrangement links TRBV7-3 to TRBJ2-3; D is undetermined. V was shortened by 5 bases and J by 3 bases, with 18 bases between the two germline ends. The V gene's germline CDR1 is SGHTA and CDR2 FQGTGA. The CDR3 is 16 amino acids. The CDR3 here is CASSATGLPLTDTQYF. CDR3 DNA sequence: TGTGCCAGCAGCGCCACTGGTTTACCCCTAACAGATACGCAGTATTTT.

The gene calls are TRBV29-1 and TRBJ2-2, with D possibly being TRBD1 (6 bases). V was trimmed by 3 bases and J by 0 bases, leaving 11 bases between them. The CDR3 length is 15 residues. Germline loops: CDR1 SQVTM, CDR2 ANQGSEA. The DNA of the CDR3 is TGCAGCGTTGAGCGTGGGACAACGAACACCGGGGAGCTGTTTTTT. As protein: CSVERGTTNTGELFF.

The genes are TRBV6-1 and TRBJ1-1, with D uncertain. The V and J ends lost 5 bases and 0 bases respectively, with 7 bases between them. CDR1 is MNHNS and CDR2 is SASEGT in the germline V gene. The CDR3 covers 13 residues. The CDR3 nucleotides are TGTGCCAGCAGTCGAACTGTGAACACTGAAGCTTTCTTT. Amino acids: CASSRTVNTEAFF.

This chain connects TRBV5-1 to TRBJ1-2; perhaps TRBD1 as D (6 bases). Trimming removed 4 bases from V and 4 bases from J, with 20 bases in between. The CDR3 covers 16 residues. From germline, CDR1 is SGHRS and CDR2 YFSETQ. In nucleotides, the CDR3 is TGCGCCAGCAGCCACGGGGCCCTGGGCAGGGGCTATGGCTACACCTTC. As protein: CASSHGALGRGYGYTF.